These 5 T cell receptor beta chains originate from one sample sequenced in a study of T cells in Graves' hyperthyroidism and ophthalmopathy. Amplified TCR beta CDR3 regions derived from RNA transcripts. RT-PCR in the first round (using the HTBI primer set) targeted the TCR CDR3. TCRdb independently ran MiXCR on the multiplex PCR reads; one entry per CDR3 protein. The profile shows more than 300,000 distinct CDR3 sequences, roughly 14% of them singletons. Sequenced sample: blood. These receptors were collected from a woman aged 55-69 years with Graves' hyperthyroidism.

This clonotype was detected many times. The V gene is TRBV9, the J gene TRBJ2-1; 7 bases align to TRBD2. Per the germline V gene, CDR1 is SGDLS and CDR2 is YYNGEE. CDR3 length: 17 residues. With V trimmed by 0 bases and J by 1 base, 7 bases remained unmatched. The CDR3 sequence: CASSVAKVAGSYNEQFF. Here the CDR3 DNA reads TGTGCCAGCAGCGTAGCGAAAGTAGCGGGTTCCTACAATGAGCAGTTCTTC.

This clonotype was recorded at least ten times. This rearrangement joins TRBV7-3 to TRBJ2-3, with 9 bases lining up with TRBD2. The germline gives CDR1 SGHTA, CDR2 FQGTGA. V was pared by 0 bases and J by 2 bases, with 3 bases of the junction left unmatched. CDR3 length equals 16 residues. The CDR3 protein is CASSLTGTSYTDTQYF. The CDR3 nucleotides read TGTGCCAGCAGCTTAACCGGGACTAGCTACACAGATACGCAGTATTTT.

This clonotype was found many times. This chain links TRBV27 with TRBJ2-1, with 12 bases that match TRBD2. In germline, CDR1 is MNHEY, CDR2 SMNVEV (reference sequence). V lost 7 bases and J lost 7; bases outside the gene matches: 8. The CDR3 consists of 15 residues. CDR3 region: CASTFSGTSGNEQFF. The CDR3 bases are TGTGCCAGCACCTTCTCCGGGACTAGCGGGAATGAGCAGTTCTTC.

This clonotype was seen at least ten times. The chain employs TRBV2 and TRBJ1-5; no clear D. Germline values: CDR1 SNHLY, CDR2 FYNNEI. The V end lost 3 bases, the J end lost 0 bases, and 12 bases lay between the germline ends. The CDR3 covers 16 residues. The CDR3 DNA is TGTGCCAGCAGTGATCGGGCGGCGTATAGCAATCAGCCCCAGCATTTT. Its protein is CASSDRAAYSNQPQHF.

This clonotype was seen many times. The CDR3 nucleotides are TGCAGTGCCACTAGAGACGGCGGGAGAGGAGATACGCAGTATTTT. This sequence encodes CSATRDGGRGDTQYF. This rearrangement joins TRBV20-1 to TRBJ2-3; 7 bases fit TRBD2. CDR1 is DFQATT and CDR2 is SNEGSKA in the germline V gene (reference sequence). Germline trimming cut 6 bases from V and 5 bases from J; bases unmatched to any gene: 14. The CDR3 is 15 amino acids.